One and the same sample provided the 27 T cell receptor beta chains below, sequenced in a study of cytomegalovirus exposure and HLA in healthy donors. With 60 Vbeta and 13 Jbeta primers, the PCR was carried out. Clones were read by immunoSEQ multiplex PCR, and TCRdb kept only the in-frame ones, dropping some. Here the sample spans around 100,000 clones, 81% being singletons. The sequenced material came from PBMCs. The receptor set was obtained from a woman in her sixties or seventies in good health and CMV-seropositive.

The V and J genes are TRBV5-1 and TRBJ2-2; 12 positions match TRBD2. The CDR3 totals 16 residues. The junction had 6 bases not matched to a gene; V was cut back by 4 bases and J by 5 bases. Germline V gene lookup returns CDR1 SGHRS and CDR2 YFSETQ. The CDR3 DNA sequence: TGCGCCAGCAGCGCGGCCGGGACTAGCGGGACCGGGGAGCTGTTTTTT. Protein: CASSAAGTSGTGELFF. Drawing the rest from reference TRBV5-1 and TRBJ2-2, the complete variable domain is KAGVTQTPRYLIKTRGQQVTLSCSPISGHRSVSWYQQTPGQGLQFLFEYFSETQRNKGNFPGRFSGRQFSNSRSEMNVSTLELGDSALYLCASSAAGTSGTGELFFGEGSRLTVL.

In its sample, this clone was seen once. The chain employs TRBV11-1 and TRBJ1-1; a possible D gene is TRBD1 (6 bases). Trimming cost V 8 bases and J 6 bases, with 19 bases left between them. Germline CDR1 is SGHAT and CDR2 is FQDESV (reference sequence). The CDR3 has 14 amino acids. CDR3 region: CASGKSGVLAEAFF. CDR3 nucleotides: TGTGCCAGCGGCAAGTCAGGGGTATTGGCTGAAGCTTTCTTT.

The CDR3 DNA is TGTGCCAGCAGTGTAGCGGGTAGAGTTTACGAGCAGTACTTC. Translated: CASSVAGRVYEQYF. The chain links TRBV28 to TRBJ2-7; 7 bases align to TRBD2. With V trimmed by 5 bases and J by 4 bases, 8 bases remained unmatched. The CDR3 has 14 amino acids. CDR1 and CDR2 (germline): MDHEN, SYDVKM.

The CDR3 nucleotides read TGTGCCTCTAAGAGGGCTGGAAACACCATATATTTT. Translation gives CASKRAGNTIYF. This chain uses TRBV30 with TRBJ1-3; D call uncertain. This CDR3 region has 12 residues. Germline CDR1 and CDR2: GTSNPN and SVGIG (reference sequence). V shed 7 bases and J shed 2 bases, with 9 bases lying between them.

The chain is built from TRBV19 and TRBJ2-3; no reliable D call. This CDR3 spans 12 amino acids. V dropped 3 bases and J dropped 7 bases, with 8 bases sitting between them. The germline V gene encodes CDR1 LNHDA and CDR2 SQIVND (reference sequence). This CDR3 is CASSIKSNTQYF. CDR3 nucleotides: TGTGCCAGTAGTATCAAATCAAATACGCAGTATTTT.

This sequence joins TRBV5-8 and TRBJ2-3, with D possibly TRBD2 on 6 matching bases. V dropped 2 bases and J dropped 2 bases, with 9 bases sitting between them. Germline V lookup: CDR1 SGHTS, CDR2 YDEGEE. The CDR3 runs 14 residues. The CDR3 DNA is TGTGCCAGCAGCTTTGGGGGACTCACAGATACGCAGTATTTT. Its translation is CASSFGGLTDTQYF.

This clone was observed a few times. The chain joins TRBV11-3 to TRBJ2-1; perhaps TRBD2 as D (6 bases). V shed 1 base and J shed 6 bases, with 13 bases lying between them. There are 15 residues in the CDR3. The germline V gene has CDR1 SGHNT and CDR2 YENEEA. CDR3 region: CASSLGTGAVNEQFF. The CDR3 bases are TGTGCCAGCAGCTTAGGTACGGGAGCAGTCAATGAGCAGTTCTTC.

V gene TRBV5-1 combines with J gene TRBJ2-1; D remains ambiguous. From germline, CDR1 is SGHRS and CDR2 YFSETQ. The CDR3 loop spans 14 amino acids. V lost 0 bases to trimming and J lost 7 bases, with 11 bases between them. The CDR3 loop is CASSLVSAENEQFF. The CDR3 nucleotides read TGCGCCAGCAGCTTGGTTTCGGCGGAAAATGAGCAGTTCTTC. Complete variable domain (other parts from reference TRBV5-1 and TRBJ2-1): KAGVTQTPRYLIKTRGQQVTLSCSPISGHRSVSWYQQTPGQGLQFLFEYFSETQRNKGNFPGRFSGRQFSNSRSEMNVSTLELGDSALYLCASSLVSAENEQFFGPGTRLTVL.

This clone showed up just a few times. The CDR3 DNA reads as TGTGCCAGTAGTTGGGACGGGAGAGGAACAGATACGCAGTATTTT. Amino acid sequence: CASSWDGRGTDTQYF. The chain has TRBV19 and TRBJ2-3, with a weak D call TRBD2 (6 bases). Trimming removed 5 bases from V and 3 bases from J, with 15 bases in between. CDR1 is LNHDA, CDR2 SQIVND, per germline (reference sequence). This CDR3 has 15 amino acids.

This clone was detected only a few times. The chain joins TRBV19 to TRBJ2-7; 10 bases map to TRBD1. The CDR3 runs to 14 residues. CDR1 LNHDA and CDR2 SQIVND come from the germline V gene (reference sequence). Losses at the gene ends were 3 bases for V and 7 bases for J; bases not matched to a gene: 6. For the CDR3, the DNA is TGTGCCAGTAGTATCCCGGGACAGGGGCCAGAGCAGTACTTC. It is translated as CASSIPGQGPEQYF.

The chain is built from TRBV9 and TRBJ2-1, with 7 nucleotides matching TRBD2. The V and J ends lost 0 bases and 12 bases, in that order; junction bases with no gene match: 9. The CDR3 sequence is 14 residues long. The germline CDR1 and CDR2 sequences are SGDLS and YYNGEE. The CDR3 nucleotides read TGTGCCAGCAGCGTAGCTCCGCGGGGAGGGTTGCAGTTCTTC. Amino acids: CASSVAPRGGLQFF.

The rearrangement uses TRBV2 and TRBJ2-5, with D perhaps TRBD2 (6 bases). The CDR3 totals 14 residues. In germline, CDR1 is SNHLY, CDR2 FYNNEI. Trimming stripped 7 bases from V and 0 bases from J, with 12 bases between. CDR3 sequence: CASKVERDQETQYF. Written as DNA, the CDR3 is TGTGCCAGCAAGGTGGAGCGGGACCAAGAGACCCAGTACTTC.

The chain combines TRBV28 with TRBJ2-5; D is unresolved. This CDR3 contains 16 residues. Germline V gene lookup returns CDR1 MDHEN and CDR2 SYDVKM. V was pared by 1 base and J by 2 bases, with 14 bases between. CDR3 sequence (DNA): TGTGCCAGCAGTTTATCCCCCGATAGCCTGCAAGAGACCCAGTACTTC. It specifies CASSLSPDSLQETQYF. The entire variable domain, with the rest obtained from reference TRBV28 and TRBJ2-5, is as follows: DVKVTQSSRYLVKRTGEKVFLECVQDMDHENMFWYRQDPGLGLRLIYFSYDVKMKEKGDIPEGYSVSREKKERFSLILESASTNQTSMYLCASSLSPDSLQETQYFGPGTRLLVL.

The V gene is TRBV11-3, the J gene TRBJ2-1; 13 nucleotides agree with TRBD2. The V segment lost 4 bases and the J segment 6 bases; nucleotides outside the gene matches: 6. Germline V CDR1 and CDR2: SGHNT, YENEEA. This CDR3 contains 16 residues. The CDR3 region has the DNA TGTGCCAGCAGCTCGAGACTAGCGGGAGGTGGCAATGAGCAGTTCTTC. Translating gives CASSSRLAGGGNEQFF.

The chain carries TRBV10-1 and TRBJ2-2, with 7 bases matching TRBD1. V shed 3 bases and J 4 bases; nucleotides not matched to a gene: 8. The germline CDR1 and CDR2 sequences are WNHNN and SYGVQD (reference sequence). CDR3 length: 16 residues. The CDR3: CASSEVQGKGTGELFF. In DNA form, the CDR3 reads TGCGCCAGCAGTGAAGTACAGGGGAAAGGCACCGGGGAGCTGTTTTTT.

V is TRBV7-8 and J is TRBJ2-6; 7 bases are shared with TRBD1. Trimming cost V 4 bases and J 3 bases; bases outside gene matches: 9. The CDR3 is made up of 17 amino acids. In germline, CDR1 is SGHVS, CDR2 FQNEAQ. CDR3 sequence reads: CASSSRQGPGGANVLTF. CDR3 nucleotide sequence: TGTGCCAGCAGCTCACGACAGGGTCCAGGTGGGGCCAACGTCCTGACTTTC. Complete variable domain (other parts from reference TRBV7-8 and TRBJ2-6): GAGVSQSPRYKVAKRGQDVALRCDPISGHVSLFWYQQALGQGPEFLTYFQNEAQLDKSGLPSDRFFAERPEGSVSTLKIQRTQQEDSAVYLCASSSRQGPGGANVLTFGAGSRLTVL.

J is TRBJ1-1 and V is TRBV7-9; TRBD1 is a possible D gene (6 bases). The CDR3 is 14 amino acids. Germline-derived CDR1 and CDR2 are SEHNR and FQNEAQ (reference sequence). Between the trimmed V and J ends, which lost 4 bases and 1 base, there was a span of 10 bases. CDR3 bases: TGTGCCAGCAGCTGGCAGGGGCGGAACACTGAAGCTTTCTTT. It translates to CASSWQGRNTEAFF.

This chain joins TRBV7-2 and TRBJ2-6, with 8 bases fitting TRBD1. This CDR3 is 17 amino acids long. Trimming at V came to 5 bases and at J to 0 bases, leaving 6 bases not matched to a gene. In germline, CDR1 is SGHTA, CDR2 FQGNSA. The CDR3 region has the DNA TGTGCCAGCAGCACCCGGACAGGGAACTCTGGGGCCAACGTCCTGACTTTC. Translation: CASSTRTGNSGANVLTF.

The V and J genes are TRBV5-4 and TRBJ1-2; TRBD1 matches at 11 bases. Looked up from germline, CDR1 is SGHNT and CDR2 is YYREEE (reference sequence). The ends lost 5 bases at V and 4 bases at J; junction bases unmatched: 10. The CDR3 extends over 16 amino acids. The CDR3 DNA follows: TGTGCCAGCAGGCGGACAGGGGGCCCCTCTGGCTATGGCTACACCTTC. Residues: CASRRTGGPSGYGYTF.

The V and J genes are TRBV30 and TRBJ1-5, with D uncertain. Germline V gene lookup returns CDR1 GTSNPN and CDR2 SVGIG (reference sequence). CDR3 size: 14 residues. The V end lost 0 bases, the J end lost 3 bases, and 9 bases lay between the germline ends. CDR3 protein: CAWSVPNTNQPQHF. CDR3 coding DNA: TGTGCCTGGAGTGTACCCAACACCAATCAGCCCCAGCATTTT. The full variable domain, its missing parts supplied by reference TRBV30 and TRBJ1-5, is SQTIHQWPATLVQPVGSPLSLECTVEGTSNPNLYWYRQAAGRGLQLLFYSVGIGQISSEVPQNLSASRPQDRQFILSSKKLLLSDSGFYLCAWSVPNTNQPQHFGDGTRLSIL.

The chain has TRBV2 and TRBJ1-1, with a tentative D call TRBD1 (6 bases). The CDR3 runs to 12 residues. V was cut by 5 bases and J by 6 bases, with 10 bases left in between. The germline V gene encodes CDR1 SNHLY and CDR2 FYNNEI. The chain's CDR3 is CASSTTGPEAFF. CDR3 DNA: TGTGCCAGCAGTACTACAGGGCCTGAAGCTTTCTTT.

The rearrangement uses TRBV19 and TRBJ2-1; TRBD2 aligns across 12 bases. Germline V lookup: CDR1 LNHDA, CDR2 SQIVND (reference sequence). V was pared by 3 bases and J by 8 bases, with 8 bases of the junction left unmatched. The CDR3 has 16 residues. CDR3 DNA sequence: TGTGCCAGTAGTATCCGAATGACTAGCGGGAGTGATGAGCAGTTCTTC. Its protein product is CASSIRMTSGSDEQFF. The full variable domain, completed using reference TRBV19 and TRBJ2-1, is DGGITQSPKYLFRKEGQNVTLSCEQNLNHDAMYWYRQDPGQGLRLIYYSQIVNDFQKGDIAEGYSVSREKKESFPLTVTSAQKNPTAFYLCASSIRMTSGSDEQFFGPGTRLTVL.

V usage is TRBV18 and J usage is TRBJ2-5; 8 bases match TRBD1. This CDR3 has 16 amino acids. V shed 2 bases and J 11 bases; nucleotides not matched to a gene: 16. Germline loops: CDR1 KGHSH, CDR2 LQKENI. The CDR3 reads CASSPVTGVVAREQYF. The CDR3 DNA reads as TGTGCCAGCTCACCAGTGACAGGGGTGGTAGCTAGGGAGCAGTACTTC.

This sequence joins TRBV7-3 and TRBJ2-2; TRBD2 matches at 9 bases. The V segment lost 4 bases and the J segment 1 base; nucleotides outside the gene matches: 1. The CDR3 is 15 amino acids. Looked up from germline, CDR1 is SGHTA and CDR2 is FQGTGA. CDR3 nucleotides: TGTGCCAGCAGCTCAGCGGGAGGGAACACCGGGGAGCTGTTTTTT. Translation: CASSSAGGNTGELFF.

This sequence joins TRBV19 and TRBJ2-2; 7 bases map to TRBD1. The ends lost 4 bases at V and 6 bases at J; junction bases unmatched: 8. The CDR3 is 15 amino acids. Germline V gene lookup returns CDR1 LNHDA and CDR2 SQIVND (reference sequence). CDR3 amino acids: CASSTQTGVSGELFF. CDR3 nucleotide sequence: TGTGCCAGTAGTACTCAAACAGGGGTCTCCGGGGAGCTGTTTTTT.

The chain links TRBV7-2 to TRBJ1-5; D ambiguous. Germline values: CDR1 SGHTA, CDR2 FQGNSA. The V gene lost 4 bases and the J gene lost 6 bases, with 19 bases spanning the gap. The CDR3 covers 16 residues. CDR3 DNA: TGTGCCAGCAGCTCAATAGTGCCGGGGATGGTTCAGCCCCAGCATTTT. Translation gives CASSSIVPGMVQPQHF.

This clone was seen only a few times. This rearrangement joins TRBV28 to TRBJ1-5, with D maybe TRBD1 (6 bases). Germline V gene sequence: CDR1 MDHEN, CDR2 SYDVKM. V was clipped by 6 bases and J by 2 bases, with 14 bases between them. This CDR3 region has 15 residues. CDR3 nucleotide sequence: TGTGCCAGCAGCCTCACAGGGACCGGCAATCAGCCCCAGCATTTT. This encodes CASSLTGTGNQPQHF.